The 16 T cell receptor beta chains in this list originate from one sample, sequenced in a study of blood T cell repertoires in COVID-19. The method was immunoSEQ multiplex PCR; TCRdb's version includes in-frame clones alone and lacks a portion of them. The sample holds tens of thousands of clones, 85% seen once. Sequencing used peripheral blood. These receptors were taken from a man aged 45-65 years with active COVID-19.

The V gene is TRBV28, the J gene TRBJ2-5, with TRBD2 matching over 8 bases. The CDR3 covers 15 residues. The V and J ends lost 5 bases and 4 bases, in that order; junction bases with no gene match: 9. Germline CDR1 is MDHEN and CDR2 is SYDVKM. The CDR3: CASSAGTSEAETQYF. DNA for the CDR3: TGTGCCAGCAGTGCCGGGACTAGTGAGGCAGAGACCCAGTACTTC.

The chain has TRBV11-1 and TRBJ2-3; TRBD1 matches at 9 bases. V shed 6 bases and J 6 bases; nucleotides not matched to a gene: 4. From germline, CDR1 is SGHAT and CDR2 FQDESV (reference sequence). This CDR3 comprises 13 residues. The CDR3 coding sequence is TGTGCCAGCAGTGACAGGGGGTTGGATACGCAGTATTTT. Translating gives CASSDRGLDTQYF.

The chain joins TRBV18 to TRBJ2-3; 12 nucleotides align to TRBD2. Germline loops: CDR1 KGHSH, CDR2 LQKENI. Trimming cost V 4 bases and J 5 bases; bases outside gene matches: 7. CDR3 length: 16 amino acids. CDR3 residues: CASSLSLAGGGDTQYF. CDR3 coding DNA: TGTGCCAGCTCACTATCACTAGCGGGAGGAGGAGATACGCAGTATTTT.

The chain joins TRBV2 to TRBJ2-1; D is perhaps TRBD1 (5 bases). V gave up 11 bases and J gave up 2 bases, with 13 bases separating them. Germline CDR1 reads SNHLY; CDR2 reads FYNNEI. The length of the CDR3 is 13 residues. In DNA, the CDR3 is TGTGCCCTCGACAGTGAAGCCTACAATGAGCAGTTCTTC. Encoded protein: CALDSEAYNEQFF.

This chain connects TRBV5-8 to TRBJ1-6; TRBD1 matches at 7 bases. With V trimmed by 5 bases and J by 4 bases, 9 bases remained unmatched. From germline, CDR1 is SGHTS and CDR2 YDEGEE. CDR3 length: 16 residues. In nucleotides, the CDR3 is TGTGCCAGCAGACCAGGGGGTTGGTCATATAATTCACCCCTCCACTTT. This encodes CASRPGGWSYNSPLHF.

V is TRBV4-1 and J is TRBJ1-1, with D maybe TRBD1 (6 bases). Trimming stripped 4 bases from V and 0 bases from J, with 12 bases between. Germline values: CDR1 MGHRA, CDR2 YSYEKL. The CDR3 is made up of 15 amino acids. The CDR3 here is CASSPHEGVNTEAFF. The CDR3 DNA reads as TGCGCCAGCAGCCCCCATGAGGGGGTGAACACTGAAGCTTTCTTT.

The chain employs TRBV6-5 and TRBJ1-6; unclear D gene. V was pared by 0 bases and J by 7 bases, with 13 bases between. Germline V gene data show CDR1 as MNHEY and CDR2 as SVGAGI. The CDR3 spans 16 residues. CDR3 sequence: CASSYSGGAGNSPLHF. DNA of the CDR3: TGTGCCAGCAGTTACTCGGGAGGTGCTGGGAATTCACCCCTCCACTTT.

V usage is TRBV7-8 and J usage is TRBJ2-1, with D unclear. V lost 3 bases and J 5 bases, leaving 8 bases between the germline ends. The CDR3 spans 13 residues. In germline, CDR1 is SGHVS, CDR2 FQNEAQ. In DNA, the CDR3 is TGTGCCAGCAGCTTTGACTGGGACAATGAGCAGTTCTTC. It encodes CASSFDWDNEQFF.

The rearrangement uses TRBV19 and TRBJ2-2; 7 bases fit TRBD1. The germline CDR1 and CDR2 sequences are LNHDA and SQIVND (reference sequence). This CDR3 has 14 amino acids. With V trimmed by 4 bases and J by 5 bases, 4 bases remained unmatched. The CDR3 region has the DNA TGTGCCAGTAGTACCCAACAGGGGACCGGGGAGCTGTTTTTT. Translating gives CASSTQQGTGELFF.

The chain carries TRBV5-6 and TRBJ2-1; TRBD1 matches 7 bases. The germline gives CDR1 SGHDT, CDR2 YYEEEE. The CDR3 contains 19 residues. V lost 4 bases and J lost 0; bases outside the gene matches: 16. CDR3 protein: CASSSDRDVIGLSYNEQFF. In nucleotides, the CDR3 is TGTGCCAGCAGCAGCGACAGGGACGTCATCGGGCTCTCCTACAATGAGCAGTTCTTC.

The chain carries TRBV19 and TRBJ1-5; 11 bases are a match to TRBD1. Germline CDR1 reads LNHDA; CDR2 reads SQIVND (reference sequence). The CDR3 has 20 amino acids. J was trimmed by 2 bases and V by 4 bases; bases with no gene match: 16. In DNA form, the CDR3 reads TGTGCCAGTAGTACCTCTCACAGGACAGGGGGCTCGTGGCGCAATCAGCCCCAGCATTTT. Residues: CASSTSHRTGGSWRNQPQHF.

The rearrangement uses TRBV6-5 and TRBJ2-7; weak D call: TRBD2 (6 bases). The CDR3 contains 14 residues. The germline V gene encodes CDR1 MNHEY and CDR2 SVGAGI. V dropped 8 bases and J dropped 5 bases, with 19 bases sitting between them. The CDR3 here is CASGPMAGRNEQYF. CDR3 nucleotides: TGTGCCAGCGGCCCCATGGCAGGGAGGAACGAGCAGTACTTC.

CDR3 in DNA: TGTGCCAGCAGTTCGACAGGGGGCTGGACTGAAGCTTTCTTT. Translated: CASSSTGGWTEAFF. V and J are TRBV28 and TRBJ1-1; TRBD1 agrees at 10 bases. V dropped 4 bases and J dropped 5; count of bases not matched to a gene: 4. Per germline, CDR1 MDHEN and CDR2 SYDVKM. This CDR3 is 14 amino acids long.

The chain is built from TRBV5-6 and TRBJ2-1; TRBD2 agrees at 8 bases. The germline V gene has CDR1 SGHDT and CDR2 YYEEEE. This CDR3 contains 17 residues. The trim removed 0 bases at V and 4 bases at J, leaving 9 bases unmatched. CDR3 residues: CASSLVFLAGTYNEQFF. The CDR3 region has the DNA TGTGCCAGCAGCTTGGTATTTTTAGCGGGAACTTACAATGAGCAGTTCTTC. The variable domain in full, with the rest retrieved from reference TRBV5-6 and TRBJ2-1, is DAGVTQSPTHLIKTRGQQVTLRCSPKSGHDTVSWYQQALGQGPQFIFQYYEEEERQRGNFPDRFSGHQFPNYSSELNVNALLLGDSALYLCASSLVFLAGTYNEQFFGPGTRLTVL.

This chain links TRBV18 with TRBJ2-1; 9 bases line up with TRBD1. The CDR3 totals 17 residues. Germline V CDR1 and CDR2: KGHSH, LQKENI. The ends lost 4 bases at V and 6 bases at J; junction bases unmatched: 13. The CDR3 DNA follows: TGTGCCAGCTCACTGAAAACAGGGGGCCAAAGTTCCAATGAGCAGTTCTTC. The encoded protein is CASSLKTGGQSSNEQFF.

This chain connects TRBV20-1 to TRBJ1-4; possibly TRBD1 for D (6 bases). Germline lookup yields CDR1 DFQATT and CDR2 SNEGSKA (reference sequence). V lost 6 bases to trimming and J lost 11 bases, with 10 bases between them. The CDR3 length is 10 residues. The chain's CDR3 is CSARQVKLFF. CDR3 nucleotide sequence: TGCAGTGCCCGACAGGTCAAACTGTTTTTT.